The next 13 T cell receptor beta chains were all read from a single sample in a study of T cell changes during pregnancy in multiple sclerosis. TCRdb's copy holds only in-frame clones and misses some; the assay was immunoSEQ multiplex PCR. The sample yields some 79,000 clones, 75% to 95% seen once. The specimen was CD4+ T cells from peripheral blood mononuclear cells, collected in the second trimester of pregnancy. The receptor source for this set is a female donor with multiple sclerosis, enrolled in a pregnancy study.

The rearrangement uses TRBV4-1 and TRBJ2-5; 8 nucleotides match TRBD2. J was trimmed by 1 base and V by 3 bases; bases with no gene match: 19. The CDR3 is made up of 20 amino acids. In germline, CDR1 is MGHRA, CDR2 YSYEKL. The CDR3 nucleotides read TGCGCCAGCAGCCATCCCCCGGGACTAGTTTTGTCCGCCGCCCAAGAGACCCAGTACTTC. Its translation is CASSHPPGLVLSAAQETQYF.

The chain combines TRBV15 with TRBJ2-7, with 7 bases identical to TRBD2. V lost 5 bases to trimming and J lost 6 bases; unmatched junction nucleotides: 13. From germline, CDR1 is LNHNV and CDR2 YYDKDF (reference sequence). There are 15 residues in the CDR3. CDR3 region: CATSGQGPGGSEQYF. The CDR3 nucleotides are TGTGCCACCAGCGGCCAGGGACCCGGCGGGAGCGAGCAGTACTTC.

This clone was recorded only once. The rearrangement joins TRBV19 to TRBJ2-7; 8 bases map to TRBD1. V shed 0 bases, J shed 3 bases, and the junction held 13 bases outside the gene matches. The CDR3 spans 18 residues. CDR1 is LNHDA and CDR2 is SQIVND in the germline V gene (reference sequence). CDR3: CASSIEPARTGIYYEQYF. As DNA, the CDR3 is TGTGCCAGTAGTATAGAACCTGCGAGGACAGGGATATACTACGAGCAGTACTTC. The full variable domain, completed using reference TRBV19 and TRBJ2-7, is DGGITQSPKYLFRKEGQNVTLSCEQNLNHDAMYWYRQDPGQGLRLIYYSQIVNDFQKGDIAEGYSVSREKKESFPLTVTSAQKNPTAFYLCASSIEPARTGIYYEQYFGPGTRLTVT.

This sequence joins TRBV6-5 and TRBJ1-1; TRBD1 is a possible D gene (6 bases). Germline V gives CDR1 MNHEY, CDR2 SVGAGI. The V end lost 2 bases, the J end lost 6 bases, and 10 bases lay between the germline ends. This CDR3 region has 13 residues. In nucleotides, the CDR3 is TGTGCCAGCAGTTACCAGGGGCGGTCTGAAGCTTTCTTT. Amino acids: CASSYQGRSEAFF.

Of note for this clone: Other DNA sequences within the sample encode an identical CDR3. The rearrangement links TRBV5-4 to TRBJ1-1; 7 bases align to TRBD1. The CDR3 extends over 14 amino acids. Germline V gene data show CDR1 as SGHNT and CDR2 as YYREEE (reference sequence). Trimming took 0 bases from V and 5 from J; bases not matched to a gene: 4. CDR3 in amino acids: CASSLGQGRTEAFF. The DNA for the CDR3 is TGTGCCAGCAGCTTGGGACAGGGAAGGACTGAAGCTTTCTTT.

The V call is TRBV7-9, the J call TRBJ2-7, with 9 nucleotides matching TRBD1. CDR3 length equals 15 residues. J gave up 4 bases and V 3 bases, and 7 bases lay outside the gene matches. The germline V gene has CDR1 SEHNR and CDR2 FQNEAQ (reference sequence). The CDR3 is CASSFIRQGVYEQYF. DNA of the CDR3: TGTGCCAGCAGCTTTATTCGACAGGGGGTATACGAGCAGTACTTC.

The chain employs TRBV7-2 and TRBJ1-1; the D gene is possibly TRBD1 (6 bases). The germline V gene has CDR1 SGHTA and CDR2 FQGNSA. Trimming took off 0 bases at V and 5 bases at J, with 10 bases between the two ends. The CDR3 totals 14 residues. CDR3 in DNA: TGTGCCAGCAGCTTAGCGAAACAGGGAACTGAAGCTTTCTTT. It is translated as CASSLAKQGTEAFF.

The chain recombines TRBV7-2 with TRBJ1-4; no reliable D call. The CDR3 has 15 residues. V gave up 0 bases and J gave up 3 bases, with 8 bases separating them. Germline CDR1 SGHTA, CDR2 FQGNSA. This CDR3 reads CASSLARQPNEKLFF. The CDR3 DNA reads TGTGCCAGCAGCTTAGCGCGGCAGCCTAATGAAAAACTGTTTTTT.

Only one count was recorded for this clone. The chain joins TRBV5-6 to TRBJ2-6; possibly TRBD2 for D (5 bases). This CDR3 contains 17 residues. Between the trimmed V and J ends, which lost 2 bases and 0 bases, there was a span of 12 bases. CDR1 and CDR2 (germline): SGHDT, YYEEEE. The CDR3 loop is CASSFALGVSGANVLTF. CDR3 DNA: TGTGCCAGCAGCTTCGCTTTGGGAGTCTCTGGGGCCAACGTCCTGACTTTC.

The rearrangement uses TRBV6-5 and TRBJ2-3; 9 nucleotides line up with TRBD2. CDR3 length equals 16 residues. V shed 4 bases and J 1 base; nucleotides not matched to a gene: 6. The V gene's germline CDR1 is MNHEY and CDR2 SVGAGI. The CDR3 DNA sequence: TGTGCCAGCAGTTCCGCTAGCGGGGCTCGCACAGATACGCAGTATTTT. Its translation is CASSSASGARTDTQYF.

The chain carries TRBV6-5 and TRBJ2-7; TRBD1 might be the D (6 bases). In germline, CDR1 is MNHEY, CDR2 SVGAGI. The CDR3 extends over 15 amino acids. The ends were cut back, 5 bases at V and 0 bases at J, with 14 bases in the middle. This CDR3 reads CASSRTGKSSYEQYF. The CDR3, as DNA: TGTGCCAGCAGTCGTACAGGGAAATCCTCCTACGAGCAGTACTTC.

The rearrangement uses TRBV2 and TRBJ1-2; 8 positions agree with TRBD1. CDR3 length: 13 amino acids. Germline CDR1 is SNHLY and CDR2 is FYNNEI. J was trimmed by 7 bases and V by 4 bases; bases with no gene match: 5. The CDR3 sequence: CASSGTGNSGYTF. CDR3 bases: TGTGCCAGCAGTGGGACAGGGAATTCTGGCTACACCTTC.

The rearrangement links TRBV2 to TRBJ1-1, with D unresolved. Trimming stripped 3 bases from V and 6 bases from J, with 8 bases between. Germline assignment: CDR1 SNHLY and CDR2 FYNNEI. This CDR3 contains 12 residues. In DNA form, the CDR3 reads TGTGCCAGCAGTGATTGGCAACCTGAAGCTTTCTTT. It codes for CASSDWQPEAFF.